This T cell receptor beta chain emerged from a study of OX40 agonist ivuxolimab in advanced cancers. As for the study in general: Patients in the trial were receiving intravenous ivuxolimab every 2 weeks, at doses of 0.01 to 10 mg/kg.

The CDR3 has 15 amino acids. Looked up from germline, CDR1 is SGHRS and CDR2 is YFSETQ. V was shortened by 4 bases and J by 0 bases, with 11 bases between the two germline ends. Sequenced by immunoSEQ multiplex PCR; TCRdb stores in-frame clones only, minus some. This sample carries roughly 100,000 clones, around 94% of them seen once, and the ten largest clones take 0.26%. The chain couples TRBV5-1 to TRBJ1-5; no definite D call. The TCR originated in an adult with an advanced solid tumor such as melanoma, head and neck, liver or kidney cancer. This specimen was CD4+ or CD8+ T cells sorted from blood, taken in a trial of the OX40 agonist ivuxolimab. CDR3 amino acids: CASSPGGNSNQPQHF. CDR3 sequence (DNA): TGCGCCAGCAGCCCCGGAGGGAATAGCAATCAGCCCCAGCATTTT.